This entry lists 12 T cell receptor beta chains sequenced from one sample in a study of blood T cell repertoires in COVID-19. TCRdb's table, derived via immunoSEQ multiplex PCR, lists solely in-frame clones and lacks some. Among under 200,000 clones listed, approximately 83% were seen once. Specimen: peripheral blood. The receptors were gathered from a human donor in a cohort sampled during active COVID-19.

The CDR3, as DNA: TGTGCCAGCAGTGACTCGATGGAGGGTGCAAAAGCTTTCTTT. Protein: CASSDSMEGAKAFF. This sequence joins TRBV6-4 and TRBJ1-1; D is uncertain. The V end was cut by 0 bases, the J end by 9 bases, with 14 bases between. CDR3 length equals 14 residues. The germline gives CDR1 MRHNA, CDR2 SNTAGT.

The chain is built from TRBV7-2 and TRBJ1-2, with 7 nucleotides matching TRBD1. From germline, CDR1 is SGHTA and CDR2 FQGNSA. The V segment lost 1 base and the J segment 8 bases; nucleotides outside the gene matches: 10. The CDR3 sequence is 15 residues long. The CDR3 sequence is CASSLGGGTVGGYTF. Here the CDR3 DNA reads TGTGCCAGCAGCTTAGGAGGAGGGACAGTGGGCGGCTACACCTTC.

This clone has just a few counts. The chain recombines TRBV10-1 with TRBJ2-5; 8 bases are a match to TRBD1. V dropped 6 bases and J dropped 6; count of bases not matched to a gene: 9. The CDR3 loop spans 14 amino acids. Per germline, CDR1 WNHNN and CDR2 SYGVQD (reference sequence). The CDR3: CASSARTGTQTQYF. In nucleotides, the CDR3 is TGCGCCAGCAGCGCTAGGACAGGGACCCAGACCCAGTACTTC.

This clone was observed a few times. This chain connects TRBV18 to TRBJ2-7; 11 bases map to TRBD2. This CDR3 is built from 14 residues. With V trimmed by 6 bases and J by 4 bases, 5 bases remained unmatched. CDR1 KGHSH and CDR2 LQKENI come from the germline V gene. The CDR3 sequence: CASSISGREYEQYF. CDR3 sequence (DNA): TGTGCCAGCTCCATTAGCGGGAGGGAATACGAGCAGTACTTC. The entire variable domain, with the rest obtained from reference TRBV18 and TRBJ2-7, is as follows: NAGVMQNPRHLVRRRGQEARLRCSPMKGHSHVYWYRQLPEEGLKFMVYLQKENIIDESGMPKERFSAEFPKEGPSILRIQQVVRGDSAAYFCASSISGREYEQYFGPGTRLTVT.

This sequence joins TRBV18 and TRBJ1-6, with D possibly being TRBD1 (5 bases). The CDR3 has 19 residues. V shed 1 base and J shed 0 bases, with 16 bases lying between them. Germline-derived CDR1 and CDR2 are KGHSH and LQKENI. In nucleotides, the CDR3 is TGTGCCAGCTCACCACGCGGGGCAAGAATGAGCTCCTATAATTCACCCCTCCACTTT. Protein product: CASSPRGARMSSYNSPLHF.

The chain links TRBV5-4 to TRBJ1-2; 8 bases map to TRBD1. Trimming took 3 bases from V and 6 from J; bases not matched to a gene: 4. This CDR3 region has 13 residues. Germline V gives CDR1 SGHNT, CDR2 YYREEE (reference sequence). The CDR3 reads CASSYGQGHGYTF. CDR3 in DNA: TGTGCCAGCAGCTACGGACAGGGCCATGGCTACACCTTC.

This chain joins TRBV7-2 and TRBJ2-3; D not resolved. Trimming cost V 1 base and J 13 bases, with 12 bases left between them. The CDR3 has 12 amino acids. Per the germline V gene, CDR1 is SGHTA and CDR2 is FQGNSA. CDR3 protein: CASSLGSSMEYF. The CDR3, as DNA: TGTGCCAGCAGCTTAGGGAGTTCAATGGAGTATTTT.

The gene calls are TRBV6-5 and TRBJ1-1, with D maybe TRBD1 (5 bases). CDR3 length equals 14 residues. The germline gives CDR1 MNHEY, CDR2 SVGAGI. Trimming removed 6 bases from V and 2 bases from J, with 13 bases in between. Here the CDR3 reads CASSLWQGNTEAFF. In DNA, the CDR3 is TGTGCCAGCAGCCTTTGGCAGGGAAACACTGAAGCTTTCTTT.

The chain uses TRBV4-3 and TRBJ1-3; D unclear. Per the germline V gene, CDR1 is LGHNA and CDR2 is YSLEER. The CDR3 runs 14 residues. Trimming left V 2 bases short and J 0 bases short, with 5 bases between. The CDR3 DNA sequence: TGCGCCAGCAGCCAATCATCCTCTGGAAACACCATATATTTT. It yields the protein CASSQSSSGNTIYF.

The V call is TRBV4-3, the J call TRBJ2-7; possible D gene TRBD1, 7 bases. The germline gives CDR1 LGHNA, CDR2 YSLEER. The CDR3 spans 13 residues. Trimming left V 2 bases short and J 6 bases short, with 11 bases between. CDR3 sequence: CASSQYRGGEQYF. In DNA form, the CDR3 reads TGCGCCAGCAGCCAATACAGGGGAGGCGAGCAGTACTTC.

The chain has TRBV6-6 and TRBJ2-7, with 8 bases that match TRBD1. The CDR3 extends over 14 amino acids. The V and J ends lost 6 bases and 0 bases, in that order; junction bases with no gene match: 4. CDR1 is MNHNY, CDR2 SVGAGI, per germline (reference sequence). The CDR3 here is CASSRTGTSYEQYF. For the CDR3, the DNA is TGTGCCAGCAGCCGGACAGGGACCTCCTACGAGCAGTACTTC.

This chain links TRBV13 with TRBJ2-7, with D uncertain. V was trimmed by 5 bases and J by 6 bases, leaving 17 bases between them. Germline-derived CDR1 and CDR2 are PRHDT and FYEKMQ (reference sequence). The CDR3 spans 14 residues. The CDR3: CASSSTTQGSEQYF. The CDR3 DNA is TGTGCCAGCAGCAGCACGACACAAGGAAGCGAGCAGTACTTC.